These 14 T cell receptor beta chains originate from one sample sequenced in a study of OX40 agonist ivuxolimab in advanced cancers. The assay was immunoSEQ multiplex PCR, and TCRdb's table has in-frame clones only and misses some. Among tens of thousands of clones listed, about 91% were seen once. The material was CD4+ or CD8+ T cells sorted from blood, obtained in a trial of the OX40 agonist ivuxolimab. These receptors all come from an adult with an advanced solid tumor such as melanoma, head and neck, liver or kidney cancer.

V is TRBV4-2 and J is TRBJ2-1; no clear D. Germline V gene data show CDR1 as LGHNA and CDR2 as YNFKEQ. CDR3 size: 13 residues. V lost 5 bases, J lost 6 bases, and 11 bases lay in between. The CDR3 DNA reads TGTGCCAGCAGCTACGCCTGGTCCAATGAGCAGTTCTTC. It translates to CASSYAWSNEQFF.

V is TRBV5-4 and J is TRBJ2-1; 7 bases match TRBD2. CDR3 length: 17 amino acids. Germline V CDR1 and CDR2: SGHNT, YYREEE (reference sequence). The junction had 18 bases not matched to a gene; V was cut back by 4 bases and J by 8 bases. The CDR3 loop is CASSHKLTGGFFDEQFF. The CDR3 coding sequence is TGTGCCAGCAGCCACAAACTAACGGGAGGCTTTTTCGATGAGCAGTTCTTC.

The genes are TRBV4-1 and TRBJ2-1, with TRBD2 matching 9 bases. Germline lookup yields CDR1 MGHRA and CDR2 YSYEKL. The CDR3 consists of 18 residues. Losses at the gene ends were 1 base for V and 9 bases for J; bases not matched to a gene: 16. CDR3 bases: TGCGCCAGCAGCCAAGTCCCCTGGGCGGGAGGGCGGGCCACTGAGCAGTTCTTC. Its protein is CASSQVPWAGGRATEQFF.

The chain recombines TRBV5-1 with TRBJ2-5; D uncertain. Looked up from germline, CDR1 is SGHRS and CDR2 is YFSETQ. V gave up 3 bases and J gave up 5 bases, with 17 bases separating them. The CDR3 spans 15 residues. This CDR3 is CASSYSGSTEETQYF. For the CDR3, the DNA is TGCGCCAGCAGCTACTCGGGCTCGACGGAGGAGACCCAGTACTTC.

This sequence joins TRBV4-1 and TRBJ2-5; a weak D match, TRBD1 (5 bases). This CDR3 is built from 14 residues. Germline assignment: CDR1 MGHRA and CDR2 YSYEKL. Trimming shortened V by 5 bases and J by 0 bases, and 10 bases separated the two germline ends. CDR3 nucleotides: TGCGCCAGCAGCGGACACAGAAACCAAGAGACCCAGTACTTC. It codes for CASSGHRNQETQYF.

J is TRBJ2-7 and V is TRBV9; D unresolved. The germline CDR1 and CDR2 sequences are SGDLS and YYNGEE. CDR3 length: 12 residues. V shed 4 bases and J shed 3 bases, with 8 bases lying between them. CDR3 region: CASSPGGYEQYF. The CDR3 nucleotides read TGTGCCAGCAGCCCGGGTGGCTACGAGCAGTACTTC.

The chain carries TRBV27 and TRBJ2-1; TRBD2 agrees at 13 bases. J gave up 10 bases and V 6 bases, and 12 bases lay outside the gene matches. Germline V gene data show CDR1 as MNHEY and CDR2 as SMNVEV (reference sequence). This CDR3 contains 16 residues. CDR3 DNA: TGTGCCAGCAGCCCTACCGGGACTAGCGGGGCTGGGGAGCAGTTCTTC. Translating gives CASSPTGTSGAGEQFF.

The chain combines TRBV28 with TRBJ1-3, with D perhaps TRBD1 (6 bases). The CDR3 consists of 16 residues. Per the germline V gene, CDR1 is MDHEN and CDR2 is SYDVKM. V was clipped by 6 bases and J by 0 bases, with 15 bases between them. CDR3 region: CASRGDRSGSGNTIYF. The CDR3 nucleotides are TGTGCCAGCAGGGGAGACAGGTCTGGCTCTGGAAACACCATATATTTT. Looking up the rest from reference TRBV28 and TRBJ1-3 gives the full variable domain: DVKVTQSSRYLVKRTGEKVFLECVQDMDHENMFWYRQDPGLGLRLIYFSYDVKMKEKGDIPEGYSVSREKKERFSLILESASTNQTSMYLCASRGDRSGSGNTIYFGEGSWLTVV.

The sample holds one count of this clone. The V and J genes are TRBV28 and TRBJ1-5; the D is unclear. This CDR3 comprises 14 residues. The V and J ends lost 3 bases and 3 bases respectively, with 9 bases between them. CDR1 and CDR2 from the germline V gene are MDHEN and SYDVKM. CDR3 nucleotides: TGTGCCAGCAGTTTTATCGGCTACAATCAGCCCCAGCATTTT. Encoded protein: CASSFIGYNQPQHF.

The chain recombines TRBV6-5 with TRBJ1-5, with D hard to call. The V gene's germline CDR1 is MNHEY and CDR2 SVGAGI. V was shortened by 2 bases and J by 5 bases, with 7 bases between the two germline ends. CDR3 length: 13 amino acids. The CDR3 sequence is CASSYPHHQPQHF. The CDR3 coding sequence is TGTGCCAGCAGTTACCCGCACCATCAGCCCCAGCATTTT.

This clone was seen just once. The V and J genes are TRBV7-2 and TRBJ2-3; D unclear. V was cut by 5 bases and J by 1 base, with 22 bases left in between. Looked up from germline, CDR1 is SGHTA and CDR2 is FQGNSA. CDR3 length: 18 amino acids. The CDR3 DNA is TGTGCCAGCAGCCCCCCGGCCTCTGGCCCCCGGCGCACAGATACGCAGTATTTT. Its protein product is CASSPPASGPRRTDTQYF. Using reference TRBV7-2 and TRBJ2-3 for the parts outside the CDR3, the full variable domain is GAGVSQSPSNKVTEKGKDVELRCDPISGHTALYWYRQSLGQGLEFLIYFQGNSAPDKSGLPSDRFSAERTGGSVSTLTIQRTQQEDSAVYLCASSPPASGPRRTDTQYFGPGTRLTVL.

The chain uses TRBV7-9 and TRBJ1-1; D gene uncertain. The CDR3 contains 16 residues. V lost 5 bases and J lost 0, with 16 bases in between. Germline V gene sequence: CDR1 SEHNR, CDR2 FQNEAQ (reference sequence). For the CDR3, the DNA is TGTGCCAGCAGCCCCCTGGAGACGGAGATGAACACTGAAGCTTTCTTT. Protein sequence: CASSPLETEMNTEAFF.

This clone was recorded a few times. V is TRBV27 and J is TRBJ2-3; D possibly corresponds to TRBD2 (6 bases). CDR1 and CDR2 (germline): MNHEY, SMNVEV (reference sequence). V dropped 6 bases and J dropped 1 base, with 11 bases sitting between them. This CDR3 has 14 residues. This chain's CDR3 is CASSLGGRTDTQYF. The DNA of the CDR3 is TGTGCCAGCAGCTTGGGGGGTCGCACAGATACGCAGTATTTT.

CDR3: CAIRGGDSPLHF. CDR3 in DNA: TGTGCCATCCGAGGAGGGGATTCACCCCTCCACTTT. This rearrangement joins TRBV10-3 to TRBJ1-6, with D possibly being TRBD1 (5 bases). CDR1 is ENHRY and CDR2 is SYGVKD in the germline V gene. CDR3 length equals 12 residues. Trimming took 8 bases from V and 8 from J, leaving 10 bases between them.